This T cell receptor beta chain was recovered during a study of T cells expressing NK-cell markers. Study information: Among eight sequenced donors, seven carried HCMV seropositivity while one was seronegative.

The CDR3 has 13 amino acids. Germline lookup yields CDR1 DFQATT and CDR2 SNEGSKA (reference sequence). TCRdb re-called the 5' RACE reads, yielding one record per CDR3 amino acid sequence without DNA. The sample's table shows approximately 440,000 distinct CDR3 sequences. The specimen sequenced was blood T cells: a sorted CD56 or NKG2C T cell subset, CD4+ or CD8+ T cells, or bulk PBMC T cells (not recorded which). The sequence came from a woman aged 50 to 60 in good health. The chain couples TRBV20-1 to TRBJ1-1; TCRdb names TRBD1, which stays unverified in the absence of DNA. This chain's CDR3 is CSAWTGANSEAFF.